This is a list of T cell receptor beta chains from one sample in a study of somatic mutations in cytotoxic T cells in rheumatoid arthritis. TCRdb keeps only in-frame clones here, not all; method: immunoSEQ multiplex PCR. This sample has approximately 4,300 clones, with just under 75% found just once. The sequenced material came from CD8+ T cells sorted from blood. The receptors come from an adult with rheumatoid arthritis. Both conserved end residues are part of each CDR3. A D gene is named only where the DNA matches it firmly. Size values are once, few and many counts, or a class for expanded clones, and some rows have none.

v_gene,d_gene,abundance,j_gene,CDR3nt,CDR3aa
TRBV5-1,NA,NA,TRBJ2-7,TGCGCCAGCAGCTTGGCCCCCCAACCTCTTCCCCACGAGCAGTACTTC,CASSLAPQPLPHEQYF
TRBV9,TRBD1,NA,TRBJ1-1,TGTGCCAGCAGCGTGGGGACAGGGTCTACTGAAGCTTTCTTT,CASSVGTGSTEAFF
TRBV23-1,TRBD1,NA,TRBJ2-7,TGCGCCAGCTTTTCCCGGGACAGGGGCTACGAGCAGTACTTC,CASFSRDRGYEQYF
TRBV9,NA,NA,TRBJ2-6,TGTGCCACCATACTCGCAGGGACTGGGGCCAACGTCCTGACTTTC,CATILAGTGANVLTF
TRBV5-4,NA,NA,TRBJ2-7,TGTGCCAGCAGTCATAGTTTGAAAGTCCACGAGCAGTACTTC,CASSHSLKVHEQYF
TRBV7-2,NA,NA,TRBJ2-7,TGTGCCAGCAGCTTAGTAGCTGGGGGGACTCGGGACGAGCAGTACTTC,CASSLVAGGTRDEQYF
TRBV6-1,NA,NA,TRBJ2-7,TGTGCCAGCAGTGCGGTTTTTCCGAGCTCCTACGAGCAGTACTTC,CASSAVFPSSYEQYF
TRBV18,NA,NA,TRBJ2-7,TGTGCCAGCTCACCAGGCCCGGGCCAGGAGTTTTCCTACGAGCAGTACTTC,CASSPGPGQEFSYEQYF
TRBV4-2,NA,NA,TRBJ2-2,TGTGCCAGCAGCCAAGATCGTGGCCCCGGGGAGCTGTTTTTT,CASSQDRGPGELFF
TRBV6-6,TRBD2,NA,TRBJ2-7,TGTGCCAGCAGGCCACTGCCGGGACTAGCGGGGGGGGAGCAGTACTTC,CASRPLPGLAGGEQYF
TRBV4-3,NA,NA,TRBJ1-1,TGCGCCAGCAGCCATGGGACCACTGAAGCTTTCTTT,CASSHGTTEAFF
TRBV5-6,NA,NA,TRBJ1-1,TGTGCCAGCAGTTCCGTAATTGAAGCTTTCTTT,CASSSVIEAFF
TRBV4-2,TRBD2,NA,TRBJ2-7,TGTGCCAGCAGCCGACCTACCGGCCGGGGGGGCTACGAGCAGTACTTC,CASSRPTGRGGYEQYF
TRBV7-2,NA,NA,TRBJ2-7,TGTGCCAGCAGCTTAGGGGCAAGGTCCTACGAGCAGTACTTC,CASSLGARSYEQYF
TRBV9,NA,once,TRBJ1-4,TGTGCCAGCAGCGTAGGGGGCACTTTAAATGAAAAACTGTTTTTT,CASSVGGTLNEKLFF
TRBV7-8,NA,once,TRBJ1-1,TGTGCCAGCAGCAACCCCCCGGGGGGCGGCACTGAAGCTTTCTTT,CASSNPPGGGTEAFF
TRBV27,NA,NA,TRBJ2-3,TGTGCCAGCAGTCCCCGCACAGATACGCAGTATTTT,CASSPRTDTQYF
TRBV2,NA,NA,TRBJ1-5,TGTGCCAACATTTGGCAGCTCAATCAGCCCCAGCATTTT,CANIWQLNQPQHF
TRBV6-5,NA,NA,TRBJ1-1,TGTGCCAGCAGTTATATGATGGGAGGGACTGAAGCTTTCTTT,CASSYMMGGTEAFF
TRBV4-3,NA,NA,TRBJ2-1,TGCGCCAGCAGCCAAGATGGGATAGCGCGCTACAATGGGCAGTTCTTC,CASSQDGIARYNGQFF
TRBV29-1,TRBD1,NA,TRBJ1-2,TGCAGCGTTTATGGCGTCAGGGGGCAAAGTAACTATGGCTACACCTTC,CSVYGVRGQSNYGYTF
TRBV6-1,TRBD1,once,TRBJ1-6,TGTGCCAGCAGGGGGACAGCTGATAATTCACCCCTCCACTTT,CASRGTADNSPLHF
TRBV7-8,NA,NA,TRBJ2-1,TGTGCCAGCAGCCCCCAGGGACTTCTACCTTACAATGAGCAGTTCTTC,CASSPQGLLPYNEQFF
TRBV7-9,NA,NA,TRBJ1-6,TGTGCCAGCAGCCTGAAAGCACCCCACGGTAATTCACCCCTCCACTTT,CASSLKAPHGNSPLHF
TRBV4-3,TRBD2,NA,TRBJ2-3,TGCGCCAGCAGCCAAGATAGGGCTAGCGGGAAGGATACGCAGTATTTT,CASSQDRASGKDTQYF
TRBV2,TRBD1,NA,TRBJ1-2,TGTGCCAGCGAGGGACAGGGGGCCGGCGGCTACACCTTC,CASEGQGAGGYTF
TRBV5-1,NA,once,TRBJ2-7,TGCGCCAGCAGCTTGGCCCCCCTGGGTTCCTCCTACGAGCAGTACTTC,CASSLAPLGSSYEQYF
TRBV4-2,TRBD2,NA,TRBJ2-3,TGTGCCAGCAGCCTGACTAGCGGGATCACAGATACGCAGTATTTT,CASSLTSGITDTQYF
TRBV20-1,NA,NA,TRBJ1-1,TGCAGTGCTAGACAGGGGATGTTTGCTTTCTTT,CSARQGMFAFF
TRBV9,NA,once,TRBJ2-3,TGTGCCAGCAGCCCCACAGGACTCCTTGACGCATTTGATACGCAGTATTTT,CASSPTGLLDAFDTQYF
TRBV6-4,NA,NA,TRBJ2-1,TGTGCCAGCAGTGACAGAGGGGAAAACAATGAGCAGTTCTTC,CASSDRGENNEQFF
TRBV6-4,TRBD2,NA,TRBJ2-3,TGTGCCAGCAGTGACTCGAGCGGGGGCGGTCTGGATACGCAGTATTTT,CASSDSSGGGLDTQYF
TRBV9,NA,NA,TRBJ1-4,TGTGCCAGCAGCGGCGGACTGGGGCGGGTGAATGAAAAACTGTTTTTT,CASSGGLGRVNEKLFF
TRBV15,NA,NA,TRBJ1-5,TGTGCCACCAGCAGAGATTTAGGGCGCAATCAGCCCCAGCATTTT,CATSRDLGRNQPQHF
TRBV9,NA,NA,TRBJ2-1,TGTGCCAGCAGCGTAGTGACATCAACAAGGGATGAGCAGTTCTTC,CASSVVTSTRDEQFF
TRBV11-2,NA,NA,TRBJ2-7,TGTGCCAGCAGTACCTGGGGGGGGGCCTCCTACGAGCAGTACTTC,CASSTWGGASYEQYF
TRBV19,TRBD1,NA,TRBJ1-2,TGTGCCAGTAGTGCACTCTCCGGGACAGGGGCTTACTATGGCTACACCTTC,CASSALSGTGAYYGYTF
TRBV15,NA,few,TRBJ2-5,TGTGCCACCAGCACTACTGGGGGAGAGACCCAGTACTTC,CATSTTGGETQYF
TRBV19,NA,NA,TRBJ2-3,TGTGCCAGTAGTATAGATCATCTGGGGGGAAGGACGCAGTATTTT,CASSIDHLGGRTQYF
TRBV27,TRBD1,NA,TRBJ2-7,TGTGCCAGCAGTTTGCGGAGTGACAGGGTACACGAGCAGTACTTC,CASSLRSDRVHEQYF
TRBV7-9,TRBD2,NA,TRBJ2-1,TGTGCCAGCAGCTTAGGCGGGGGGTCCTACAATGAGCAGTTCTTC,CASSLGGGSYNEQFF
TRBV7-9,TRBD1,NA,TRBJ2-4,TGTGCCAGCAGCCCCGCAGGACAGGGGTTGCCCAAAAACATTCAGTACTTC,CASSPAGQGLPKNIQYF